Each of the 22 T cell receptor beta chains below was sequenced from the same sample in a study of blood T cell repertoires in COVID-19. The method was immunoSEQ multiplex PCR; TCRdb's version includes in-frame clones alone and lacks a portion of them. Of over 250,000 clones listed, about 91% were seen once; the top ten hold approximately 2.6%. The sample comprised peripheral blood. The receptor source for this set is a young adult with COVID-19, enrolled during active disease.

The chain has TRBV20-1 and TRBJ1-5; D ambiguous. The ends were cut back, 3 bases at V and 3 bases at J, with 9 bases in the middle. Looked up from germline, CDR1 is DFQATT and CDR2 is SNEGSKA (reference sequence). The CDR3 is 13 amino acids. This CDR3 is CSASVSHNQPQHF. The CDR3 bases are TGCAGTGCTAGTGTAAGCCACAATCAGCCCCAGCATTTT.

The chain couples TRBV5-1 to TRBJ2-3, with 9 positions matching TRBD2. The V gene's germline CDR1 is SGHRS and CDR2 YFSETQ. The CDR3 is 16 residues long. The V and J ends lost 4 bases and 5 bases, in that order; junction bases with no gene match: 11. The CDR3 reads CASSLRLAGFGDTQYF. CDR3 bases: TGCGCCAGCAGCCTCCGGCTAGCGGGATTTGGAGATACGCAGTATTTT.

The chain combines TRBV9 with TRBJ1-2; TRBD1 matches at 7 bases. Germline loops: CDR1 SGDLS, CDR2 YYNGEE. V was clipped by 4 bases and J by 7 bases; unmatched bases: 10. The length of the CDR3 is 14 residues. The CDR3 region is CASSPATGRRGYTF. CDR3 in DNA: TGTGCCAGCAGCCCCGCGACAGGGCGGCGTGGCTACACCTTC.

V gene TRBV5-1 combines with J gene TRBJ2-2; D gene ambiguous. Trimming pared 2 bases from V and 0 bases from J, leaving 5 bases between. Per the germline V gene, CDR1 is SGHRS and CDR2 is YFSETQ. The CDR3 spans 14 residues. CDR3 nucleotide sequence: TGCGCCAGCAGCTTAGGAGCGAACACCGGGGAGCTGTTTTTT. This encodes CASSLGANTGELFF.

The chain joins TRBV27 to TRBJ1-2; TRBD1 is a possible D gene (5 bases). The CDR3 consists of 13 residues. V was shortened by 2 bases and J by 5 bases, with 9 bases between the two germline ends. CDR1 and CDR2 from the germline V gene are MNHEY and SMNVEV (reference sequence). CDR3 region: CASSLDSRYGYTF. The CDR3 DNA is TGTGCCAGCAGTTTAGACAGTCGTTATGGCTACACCTTC.

The chain recombines TRBV7-9 with TRBJ2-7; D gene unclear. The CDR3 length is 13 residues. Germline loops: CDR1 SEHNR, CDR2 FQNEAQ (reference sequence). V gave up 5 bases and J gave up 5 bases, with 13 bases separating them. The CDR3 sequence: CASSPRMTDEQYF. The CDR3 DNA sequence: TGTGCCAGCAGCCCCCGGATGACTGACGAGCAGTACTTC.

This chain joins TRBV28 and TRBJ2-6; 7 bases line up with TRBD2. The CDR3 runs to 19 residues. V shed 3 bases and J 0 bases; nucleotides not matched to a gene: 11. Germline-derived CDR1 and CDR2 are MDHEN and SYDVKM. The chain's CDR3 is CASSFFAGVYISGANVLTF. The CDR3 DNA reads TGTGCCAGCAGTTTTTTTGCGGGGGTATACATCTCTGGGGCCAACGTCCTGACTTTC.

The chain joins TRBV27 to TRBJ2-1, with unresolved D. Germline V CDR1 and CDR2: MNHEY, SMNVEV (reference sequence). The CDR3 spans 15 residues. Trimming took 7 bases from V and 3 from J, leaving 16 bases between them. The CDR3 nucleotides read TGTGCCAGCACCCTTAGGCCTAGTTACTACAATGAGCAGTTCTTC. Residues: CASTLRPSYYNEQFF.

V usage is TRBV5-1 and J usage is TRBJ2-2, with D perhaps TRBD1 (5 bases). This CDR3 region has 16 residues. CDR1 is SGHRS, CDR2 YFSETQ, per germline. Trimming removed 6 bases at V and 2 bases at J, with 17 bases between. DNA of the CDR3: TGCGCCAGCATCTTCGACAGACTCGATAACACCGGGGAGCTGTTTTTT. Protein product: CASIFDRLDNTGELFF.

The rearrangement joins TRBV19 to TRBJ1-1; D gene unclear. The V gene's germline CDR1 is LNHDA and CDR2 SQIVND (reference sequence). CDR3 length equals 12 residues. Between the trimmed V and J ends, which lost 3 bases and 2 bases, there was a span of 4 bases. The CDR3 spells CASSIRNTEAFF. CDR3 bases: TGTGCCAGTAGTATCAGAAACACTGAAGCTTTCTTT.

The chain links TRBV28 to TRBJ2-1; TRBD1 agrees at 7 bases. The CDR3 has 16 residues. The ends lost 4 bases at V and 4 bases at J; junction bases unmatched: 10. Per germline, CDR1 MDHEN and CDR2 SYDVKM. The DNA of the CDR3 is TGTGCCAGCAGTTGGGCGACAGGGAGATCATACAATGAGCAGTTCTTC. This codes for CASSWATGRSYNEQFF.

The chain employs TRBV3-1 (or the pseudogene TRBV3-2) and TRBJ1-1; no firm D call. V lost 4 bases and J 1 base, leaving 13 bases between the germline ends. CDR3 length equals 15 residues. CDR1 and CDR2 (germline): LGHDT, YNNKEL (reference sequence). CDR3 nucleotide sequence: TGTGCCAGCAGCCCAGACCTGCTAGGGAACACTGAAGCTTTCTTT. Its protein product is CASSPDLLGNTEAFF.

This chain joins TRBV7-8 and TRBJ1-5, with TRBD1 as a possible D gene (5 bases). From germline, CDR1 is SGHVS and CDR2 FQNEAQ. The V gene lost 5 bases and the J gene lost 1 base, with 15 bases spanning the gap. The CDR3 sequence is 16 residues long. The CDR3 protein is CASSPRGRGSNQPQHF. The CDR3 DNA is TGTGCCAGCAGCCCAAGGGGAAGGGGAAGCAATCAGCCCCAGCATTTT.

The CDR3 loop is CATSRGDDSDNEQFF. The CDR3 DNA is TGTGCCACCAGCAGAGGAGATGATAGCGACAATGAGCAGTTCTTC. V and J are TRBV15 and TRBJ2-1; D may be TRBD2 (5 bases). Between the trimmed V and J ends, which lost 1 base and 5 bases, there was a span of 12 bases. The CDR3 covers 15 residues. Germline V gene data show CDR1 as LNHNV and CDR2 as YYDKDF (reference sequence).

The rearrangement joins TRBV25-1 to TRBJ2-1; 11 bases are a match to TRBD2. The V and J ends lost 5 bases and 4 bases, in that order; junction bases with no gene match: 7. Germline CDR1 reads MGHDK; CDR2 reads SYGVNS. CDR3 size: 16 residues. The CDR3 coding sequence is TGTGCCAGCAGTACCGGACTAGCGGGTCCTTACAATGAGCAGTTCTTC. As protein: CASSTGLAGPYNEQFF.

This sequence joins TRBV23-1 and TRBJ1-2; D is ambiguous. TRBV23-1 belongs to the ORF category, with a function that is uncertain. The CDR3 covers 15 residues. Between the trimmed V and J ends, which lost 1 base and 3 bases, there was a span of 12 bases. This chain's CDR3 is CASSQWRNSDYGYTF. The CDR3 nucleotides read TGCGCCAGCAGTCAATGGCGGAATTCAGACTATGGCTACACCTTC.

V gene TRBV5-6 combines with J gene TRBJ1-1, with TRBD1 identical over 7 bases. Germline V lookup: CDR1 SGHDT, CDR2 YYEEEE. The CDR3 totals 14 residues. V dropped 5 bases and J dropped 5; count of bases not matched to a gene: 9. CDR3 nucleotides: TGTGCCAGCAGTTCAGGGGGGAAGGGAACTGAAGCTTTCTTT. Its translation: CASSSGGKGTEAFF.

V is TRBV11-2 and J is TRBJ2-3; possibly TRBD2 for D (6 bases). Trimming shortened V by 3 bases and J by 0 bases, and 16 bases separated the two germline ends. The CDR3 has 17 residues. Germline CDR1 is SGHAT and CDR2 is FQNNGV. CDR3: CASSFPGAGPSTDTQYF. The CDR3 DNA is TGTGCCAGCAGCTTCCCCGGGGCGGGACCAAGCACAGATACGCAGTATTTT.

The chain couples TRBV7-9 to TRBJ1-3, with D uncertain. CDR1 and CDR2 (germline): SEHNR, FQNEAQ (reference sequence). V was shortened by 8 bases and J by 1 base, with 9 bases between the two germline ends. CDR3 length: 13 residues. In DNA, the CDR3 is TGTGCCAGCTTGGGGAGGTCTGGAAACACCATATATTTT. Protein: CASLGRSGNTIYF.

V is TRBV19 and J is TRBJ2-4; the match to TRBD2 covers 10 bases. With 2 bases clipped from V and 5 bases from J, the junction kept 6 bases outside the gene matches. CDR3 length equals 16 residues. Per germline, CDR1 LNHDA and CDR2 SQIVND (reference sequence). CDR3 nucleotides: TGTGCCAGTAGTATACTAGCGGGAGAGGTAGAAAACATTCAGTACTTC. Amino acid sequence: CASSILAGEVENIQYF.

The CDR3 loop reads CASSPTRTGGPYNEQFF. The DNA of the CDR3 is TGCGCCAGCAGCCCGACGCGGACAGGGGGCCCTTACAATGAGCAGTTCTTC. The genes are TRBV5-1 and TRBJ2-1, with TRBD1 identical over 11 bases. The V gene's germline CDR1 is SGHRS and CDR2 YFSETQ. This CDR3 spans 17 amino acids. The trim removed 4 bases at V and 4 bases at J, leaving 10 bases unmatched.

The chain carries TRBV5-6 and TRBJ1-1; TRBD1 might be the D (5 bases). Germline V gives CDR1 SGHDT, CDR2 YYEEEE. The CDR3 consists of 16 residues. V dropped 3 bases and J dropped 4 bases, with 19 bases sitting between them. This CDR3 reads CASSWGSAGLVTEAFF. The CDR3 region has the DNA TGTGCCAGCAGCTGGGGGTCGGCGGGGCTGGTCACTGAAGCTTTCTTT.